This T cell receptor (beta chain) appears in the sequencing data of a study of metastatic and nonmetastatic thyroid tumors. Patients had received no treatment of any kind before thyroid surgery. Germline-derived CDR1 and CDR2 are LNHNV and YYDKDF (reference sequence). V was shortened by 1 base and J by 0 bases, with 7 bases between the two germline ends. This CDR3 has 14 residues. General study results and limits: A significant increase in TCR beta diversity was reportedly seen in malignant thyroid tumors relative to benign nodules, in blood and tumor.

This clone was recorded at least ten times. Its antigen is unidentified. Authors' analysis steps: Clinicopathological groups supplied CDR3 differences that were used to build a distant-metastasis classifier for papillary thyroid cancer. TCRdb recomputed clones from the PCR reads via MiXCR. The V and J calls follow TCRdb's processing rather than the paper's. The table shows more than 15,000 clones, with about a quarter occurring only once. Input material: tumor tissue. This TCR derives from a female donor with papillary thyroid cancer or a benign thyroid nodule (not recorded which). Some clones in this sample may be carry-over from other donors' samples. J is TRBJ2-7 and V is TRBV15; D is possibly TRBD2 (5 bases). CDR3 protein: CATSRAGSSYEQYF. The CDR3, as DNA: TGTGCCACCAGCAGAGCGGGGAGCTCCTACGAGCAGTACTTC.